These 31 T cell receptor beta chains were sequenced from one sample in a study of blood T cell repertoires in COVID-19. Libraries were prepared by immunoSEQ multiplex PCR; TCRdb keeps only in-frame clonotypes and omits some of them. The sample lists 45,000 to 65,000 clones, around nine tenths occurring once. Sequenced sample: peripheral blood. All receptors come from a human donor in a cohort sampled during active COVID-19.

The chain recombines TRBV10-3 with TRBJ1-1; D is perhaps TRBD1 (5 bases). The germline gives CDR1 ENHRY, CDR2 SYGVKD. Trimming removed 0 bases at V and 0 bases at J, with 14 bases between. This CDR3 is 17 amino acids long. This chain's CDR3 is CAISESPAGLMNTEAFF. Here the CDR3 DNA reads TGTGCCATCAGTGAGTCCCCGGCGGGACTCATGAACACTGAAGCTTTCTTT.

This clone has just one count. The V call is TRBV5-1, the J call TRBJ1-4, with 9 bases fitting TRBD1. The trim removed 5 bases at V and 5 bases at J, leaving 7 bases unmatched. The CDR3 extends over 15 amino acids. The germline gives CDR1 SGHRS, CDR2 YFSETQ. The CDR3, as DNA: TGCGCCAGCAGGAACACAGGGGGCTCCAATGAAAAACTGTTTTTT. It encodes CASRNTGGSNEKLFF.

The V call is TRBV2, the J call TRBJ1-2; 8 positions agree with TRBD1. This CDR3 contains 16 residues. V lost 6 bases, J lost 2 bases, and 11 bases stayed unmatched. Germline V gene data show CDR1 as SNHLY and CDR2 as FYNNEI. This CDR3 is CASSPRTGSRNYGYTF. The CDR3 DNA reads TGTGCCAGCAGCCCAAGGACAGGGAGTAGGAACTATGGCTACACCTTC.

The chain recombines TRBV6-5 with TRBJ2-1; the match to TRBD2 covers 8 bases. V shed 6 bases and J 9 bases; nucleotides not matched to a gene: 10. Germline V gene lookup returns CDR1 MNHEY and CDR2 SVGAGI. CDR3 size: 14 residues. This CDR3 reads CASSEGLVRGEQFF. The CDR3 nucleotides are TGTGCCAGCAGCGAGGGACTAGTTCGGGGTGAGCAGTTCTTC.

This chain uses TRBV5-1 with TRBJ1-5; D unresolved. V dropped 4 bases and J dropped 10 bases, with 15 bases sitting between them. Germline CDR1 is SGHRS and CDR2 is YFSETQ. This CDR3 spans 13 amino acids. The CDR3 region is CASSKLGGEPQHF. Here the CDR3 DNA reads TGCGCCAGCAGCAAACTAGGCGGCGAACCCCAGCATTTT.

This chain connects TRBV7-2 to TRBJ2-5; D unclear. From germline, CDR1 is SGHTA and CDR2 FQGNSA. Trimming removed 1 base from V and 5 bases from J, with 8 bases in between. The CDR3 loop spans 13 amino acids. The CDR3 DNA sequence: TGTGCCAGCAGCTTAGGGCCCGGGGAGACCCAGTACTTC. Protein: CASSLGPGETQYF.

The chain links TRBV5-4 to TRBJ1-1; 9 bases are a match to TRBD1. This CDR3 comprises 16 residues. Germline V gene data show CDR1 as SGHNT and CDR2 as YYREEE (reference sequence). The V segment lost 5 bases and the J segment 1 base; nucleotides outside the gene matches: 9. The CDR3 loop is CASRPGQGLRNTEAFF. The CDR3 nucleotides read TGTGCCAGCAGACCCGGACAGGGGTTGAGGAACACTGAAGCTTTCTTT.

The V call is TRBV10-3, the J call TRBJ2-1, with D maybe TRBD1 (6 bases). This CDR3 comprises 15 residues. Germline CDR1 reads ENHRY; CDR2 reads SYGVKD. The V end lost 0 bases, the J end lost 10 bases, and 16 bases lay between the germline ends. The DNA of the CDR3 is TGTGCCATCAGTGAGTCTCAGGGGCCCCAATTGGAGCAGTTCTTC. Translating gives CAISESQGPQLEQFF.

The rearrangement joins TRBV5-1 to TRBJ1-1; D is unclear. The ends were cut back, 2 bases at V and 1 base at J, with 9 bases in the middle. CDR1 is SGHRS, CDR2 YFSETQ, per germline. The CDR3 is 14 amino acids. For the CDR3, the DNA is TGCGCCAGCAGCTTATATACGGGGAACACTGAAGCTTTCTTT. Translated, it gives CASSLYTGNTEAFF.

CDR3 DNA sequence: TGTGCCAGCAGGGGGACAGCACTTGGGGCCAACGTCCTGACTTTC. This encodes CASRGTALGANVLTF. The chain combines TRBV28 with TRBJ2-6; 7 positions agree with TRBD1. There are 15 residues in the CDR3. Germline V gene lookup returns CDR1 MDHEN and CDR2 SYDVKM. V was pared by 6 bases and J by 3 bases, with 5 bases of the junction left unmatched.

A single count supports this clone. The chain uses TRBV18 and TRBJ2-1, with TRBD1 matching over 7 bases. This CDR3 comprises 16 residues. With 4 bases clipped from V and 3 bases from J, the junction kept 9 bases outside the gene matches. CDR1 and CDR2 from the germline V gene are KGHSH and LQKENI. The CDR3 sequence is CASSLNPGGSYNEQFF. The CDR3 region has the DNA TGTGCCAGCTCACTCAATCCAGGGGGTAGCTACAATGAGCAGTTCTTC. The full variable domain, rest sourced from reference TRBV18 and TRBJ2-1, is NAGVMQNPRHLVRRRGQEARLRCSPMKGHSHVYWYRQLPEEGLKFMVYLQKENIIDESGMPKERFSAEFPKEGPSILRIQQVVRGDSAAYFCASSLNPGGSYNEQFFGPGTRLTVL.

The J gene is TRBJ1-1, the V gene TRBV6-5; tentatively, D is TRBD1 (5 bases). V was clipped by 0 bases and J by 0 bases, with 8 bases between them. This CDR3 region has 15 residues. Germline lookup yields CDR1 MNHEY and CDR2 SVGAGI. CDR3 loop: CASSYSQGLNTEAFF. The CDR3 DNA reads as TGTGCCAGCAGTTACTCCCAGGGCCTGAACACTGAAGCTTTCTTT.

This clone has just one count. This chain joins TRBV6-9 and TRBJ2-7, with D perhaps TRBD1 (6 bases). CDR1 is MNHGY and CDR2 is SVAAGI in the germline V gene. V lost 0 bases and J 6 bases, leaving 18 bases between the germline ends. CDR3 length: 16 amino acids. DNA for the CDR3: TGTGCCAGCAGTTATTCTCTTCACAGGGTTATCTCCGAGCAGTACTTC. Protein: CASSYSLHRVISEQYF.

V gene TRBV18 combines with J gene TRBJ1-2, with TRBD1 as a possible D gene (6 bases). The ends were cut back, 3 bases at V and 4 bases at J, with 15 bases in the middle. There are 15 residues in the CDR3. From germline, CDR1 is KGHSH and CDR2 LQKENI. As DNA, the CDR3 is TGTGCCAGCTCACCCCCAGGACAGAGCATCTATGGCTACACCTTC. Its protein is CASSPPGQSIYGYTF.

The V and J genes are TRBV7-2 and TRBJ2-7; 7 bases match TRBD2. This CDR3 region has 14 residues. Germline CDR1 and CDR2: SGHTA and FQGNSA. V shed 7 bases, J shed 6 bases, and the junction held 12 bases outside the gene matches. CDR3 loop: CASNSLAETGEQYF. DNA for the CDR3: TGTGCCAGCAACTCGCTAGCGGAAACGGGCGAGCAGTACTTC. Together with reference TRBV7-2 and TRBJ2-7, the CDR3 gives the full variable domain: GAGVSQSPSNKVTEKGKDVELRCDPISGHTALYWYRQSLGQGLEFLIYFQGNSAPDKSGLPSDRFSAERTGGSVSTLTIQRTQQEDSAVYLCASNSLAETGEQYFGPGTRLTVT.

This chain joins TRBV18 and TRBJ2-2; D may be TRBD1 (5 bases). From germline, CDR1 is KGHSH and CDR2 LQKENI. The CDR3 loop spans 16 amino acids. V shed 1 base and J shed 0 bases, with 9 bases lying between them. The CDR3: CASSPQQAANTGELFF. DNA for the CDR3: TGTGCCAGCTCACCACAACAGGCAGCGAACACCGGGGAGCTGTTTTTT.

V usage is TRBV7-2 and J usage is TRBJ1-5; 8 bases match TRBD1. After removal of 5 bases from V and 7 bases from J, the junction contained 7 bases not matched to a gene. Germline V gene lookup returns CDR1 SGHTA and CDR2 FQGNSA. This CDR3 is 14 amino acids long. The CDR3: CASSLTGGGQPQHF. The CDR3 DNA reads as TGTGCCAGCAGCCTCACAGGGGGTGGACAGCCCCAGCATTTT.

The V call is TRBV20-1, the J call TRBJ2-7; 9 bases match TRBD2. CDR3 size: 14 residues. With 3 bases clipped from V and 3 bases from J, the junction kept 6 bases outside the gene matches. The germline CDR1 and CDR2 sequences are DFQATT and SNEGSKA (reference sequence). This CDR3 is CSASASGGNYEQYF. DNA for the CDR3: TGCAGTGCTAGTGCGAGCGGGGGGAACTACGAGCAGTACTTC.

CDR3 protein: CASISTGGRSPLHF. DNA of the CDR3: TGTGCCAGCATATCTACAGGGGGCAGGTCACCCCTCCACTTT. The V gene is TRBV2, the J gene TRBJ1-6; 9 bases are shared with TRBD1. CDR1 and CDR2 (germline): SNHLY, FYNNEI. This CDR3 is 14 amino acids long. Trimming took 7 bases from V and 10 from J; bases not matched to a gene: 8.

This clone was seen just once. This chain links TRBV13 with TRBJ2-3; 9 bases align to TRBD2. Per the germline V gene, CDR1 is PRHDT and CDR2 is FYEKMQ (reference sequence). V lost 2 bases to trimming and J lost 4 bases; unmatched junction nucleotides: 7. The CDR3 contains 16 residues. The CDR3 DNA reads TGTGCCAGCAGCTTACCTGGGACTAGCAGGGCAGATACGCAGTATTTT. Protein product: CASSLPGTSRADTQYF.

This sequence joins TRBV7-3 and TRBJ2-5; no definite D call. In germline, CDR1 is SGHTA, CDR2 FQGTGA. Trimming pared 2 bases from V and 4 bases from J, leaving 11 bases between. There are 14 residues in the CDR3. The CDR3 is CASSLETNSETQYF. CDR3 DNA: TGTGCCAGCAGCTTAGAGACAAATTCAGAGACCCAGTACTTC.

CDR3 sequence: CATLDSTPPHEQYF. The CDR3 nucleotides read TGTGCCACCCTAGACAGCACGCCTCCACACGAGCAGTACTTC. The V gene is TRBV28, the J gene TRBJ2-7; D possibly corresponds to TRBD1 (5 bases). V was shortened by 10 bases and J by 5 bases, with 21 bases between the two germline ends. The CDR3 is 14 amino acids. Germline-derived CDR1 and CDR2 are MDHEN and SYDVKM.

V usage is TRBV29-1 and J usage is TRBJ2-7, with D maybe TRBD2 (5 bases). With 4 bases removed from V and 4 bases from J, the gap between germline ends came to 11 bases. Germline assignment: CDR1 SQVTM and CDR2 ANQGSEA. The CDR3 is 12 residues long. CDR3 in DNA: TGCAGCGTTGGGGAGCAAGTTTACGAGCAGTACTTC. Amino acids: CSVGEQVYEQYF.

The chain combines TRBV18 with TRBJ1-6, with D uncertain. CDR1 is KGHSH and CDR2 is LQKENI in the germline V gene. The CDR3 runs 14 residues. With 2 bases removed from V and 5 bases from J, the gap between germline ends came to 7 bases. The CDR3 region has the DNA TGTGCCAGCTCACCAACACCAGATAATTCACCCCTCCACTTT. As protein: CASSPTPDNSPLHF.

This chain links TRBV18 with TRBJ2-3; 8 nucleotides align to TRBD1. The CDR3 length is 16 residues. CDR1 is KGHSH and CDR2 is LQKENI in the germline V gene. The J segment lost 6 bases and the V segment lost 1 base, leaving 9 bases of the junction unmatched. CDR3 sequence reads: CASSPRTTGGPDTQYF. The CDR3 DNA sequence: TGTGCCAGCTCACCACGGACCACAGGGGGTCCCGATACGCAGTATTTT.

In its sample, this clone was seen once. In DNA form, the CDR3 reads TGTGCCAGCAGTGCGGGACAGGGGCGTTTCTCCTACGAGCAGTACTTC. Translation gives CASSAGQGRFSYEQYF. The genes are TRBV2 and TRBJ2-7, with TRBD1 identical over 10 bases. Germline CDR1 reads SNHLY; CDR2 reads FYNNEI. V lost 4 bases, J lost 0 bases, and 6 bases stayed unmatched. This CDR3 is built from 16 residues.

This chain links TRBV11-2 with TRBJ1-2, with D perhaps matching TRBD1 (5 bases). V was trimmed by 0 bases and J by 2 bases, leaving 7 bases between them. The CDR3 loop spans 14 amino acids. Germline CDR1 reads SGHAT; CDR2 reads FQNNGV. CDR3 amino acids: CASSLDGGNYGYTF. The CDR3, as DNA: TGTGCCAGCAGCTTAGATGGGGGGAACTATGGCTACACCTTC.

V gene TRBV9 combines with J gene TRBJ2-7; 9 positions match TRBD1. CDR1 is SGDLS, CDR2 YYNGEE, per germline. With V trimmed by 0 bases and J by 6 bases, 7 bases remained unmatched. The CDR3 totals 15 residues. The CDR3 DNA sequence: TGTGCCAGCAGCGTAGGGGGACAGGGAACGGCCGAGCAGTACTTC. It is translated as CASSVGGQGTAEQYF.

This clone was counted a single time. The chain links TRBV10-3 to TRBJ1-6; 8 nucleotides agree with TRBD1. The V gene's germline CDR1 is ENHRY and CDR2 SYGVKD. This CDR3 has 15 amino acids. The junction had 3 bases not matched to a gene; V was cut back by 2 bases and J by 6 bases. The CDR3 DNA reads as TGTGCCATCAGTGAGCAGGGGGCAGTTAATTCACCCCTCCACTTT. Translating it yields CAISEQGAVNSPLHF.

The chain has TRBV4-2 and TRBJ1-1; 10 positions agree with TRBD1. The CDR3 is 16 residues long. The germline gives CDR1 LGHNA, CDR2 YNFKEQ. V gave up 1 base and J gave up 1 base; unmatched junction bases: 3. The CDR3 spells CASSQVGTGANTEAFF. Written as DNA, the CDR3 is TGTGCCAGCAGCCAAGTGGGGACAGGGGCGAACACTGAAGCTTTCTTT.

The V call is TRBV6-5, the J call TRBJ2-7, with a weak D call TRBD1 (6 bases). This CDR3 is built from 14 residues. Germline CDR1 is MNHEY and CDR2 is SVGAGI. V lost 6 bases, J lost 3 bases, and 15 bases lay in between. The CDR3 spells CASRGTGSHYEQYF. The DNA of the CDR3 is TGTGCCAGCAGAGGAACAGGGTCCCACTACGAGCAGTACTTC.